The 21 T cell receptor beta chains below come from one sample, sequenced in a study of blood T cell repertoires in COVID-19. Some clones are missing from TCRdb's copy, which holds only in-frame ones; the method was immunoSEQ multiplex PCR. Of 200,000 to 250,000 clones in the sample, 85% to 90% were seen once. The specimen was PBMCs or T cells enriched from blood (not recorded which). All receptors come from a man aged 45-60 years who had been exposed to COVID-19.

Written as DNA, the CDR3 is TGTGCCACCTGCCCACAGGGGTCTAGCGCCGGGGAGCTGTTTTTT. Encoded protein: CATCPQGSSAGELFF. The rearrangement uses TRBV10-3 and TRBJ2-2, with a weak D call TRBD1 (7 bases). Trimming removed 10 bases at V and 6 bases at J, with 21 bases between. From germline, CDR1 is ENHRY and CDR2 SYGVKD. The CDR3 has 15 residues.

This chain connects TRBV21-1 to TRBJ2-2; no check of the table's D call, TRBD1, against the DNA was made. TRBV21-1 is marked as a pseudogene. This CDR3 has 17 residues. The CDR3 reads CASSIPPGARDTGELFF. CDR3 nucleotide sequence: TGTGCCAGCAGCATTCCCCCAGGGGCTAGGGACACCGGGGAGCTGTTTTTT.

This chain links TRBV11-2 with TRBJ2-7, with 7 bases aligning to TRBD2. Trimming took 2 bases from V and 1 from J; bases not matched to a gene: 8. Per germline, CDR1 SGHAT and CDR2 FQNNGV. The CDR3 extends over 16 amino acids. The CDR3 DNA sequence: TGTGCCAGCAGCTTATTTTTGGGAGGGGATTCCTACGAGCAGTACTTC. Its translation is CASSLFLGGDSYEQYF.

The rearrangement uses TRBV12-2 and TRBJ2-7; TRBD2, as called in the table, went unchecked against the DNA. TRBV12-2 is termed a pseudogene. The CDR3 spans 15 residues. CDR3 residues: CASRLRETVSYEQYV. The CDR3 DNA sequence: TGTGCAAGTCGCTTAAGGGAGACTGTCTCCTACGAGCAGTACGTC.

The genes are TRBV18 and TRBJ1-1, with a tentative D call TRBD1 (6 bases). Germline V gene data show CDR1 as KGHSH and CDR2 as LQKENI. V gave up 6 bases and J gave up 4 bases, with 18 bases separating them. The CDR3 is 15 residues long. CDR3 residues: CASSPVGGSGTEAFF. The CDR3 DNA reads as TGTGCCAGCTCGCCGGTAGGGGGTTCGGGCACTGAAGCTTTCTTT.

This clone showed up just a few times. V gene TRBV30 combines with J gene TRBJ2-1; D might be TRBD1 (5 bases). CDR1 and CDR2 (germline): GTSNPN, SVGIG (reference sequence). The CDR3 contains 13 residues. V shed 0 bases and J shed 10 bases, with 13 bases lying between them. CDR3 in DNA: TGTGCCTGGAGTGTACTCCAGGGCGGAGAGCAGTTCTTC. It is translated as CAWSVLQGGEQFF.

The rearrangement joins TRBV10-3 to TRBJ1-5; D may be TRBD1 (6 bases). The V gene's germline CDR1 is ENHRY and CDR2 SYGVKD. V lost 6 bases to trimming and J lost 3 bases, with 15 bases between them. The CDR3 extends over 15 amino acids. CDR3 protein: CAIRDTGRANQPQHF. DNA for the CDR3: TGTGCCATCAGGGATACAGGGAGGGCCAATCAGCCCCAGCATTTT.

This clone has a single count. This chain links TRBV7-9 with TRBJ2-1; D may be TRBD2 (6 bases). Germline assignment: CDR1 SEHNR and CDR2 FQNEAQ (reference sequence). There are 15 residues in the CDR3. The V end lost 2 bases, the J end lost 5 bases, and 13 bases lay between the germline ends. CDR3 residues: CASSLMGGTNNEQFF. For the CDR3, the DNA is TGTGCCAGCAGCTTAATGGGGGGAACAAACAATGAGCAGTTCTTC.

This chain links TRBV5-1 with TRBJ1-4; D ambiguous. Trimming pared 4 bases from V and 8 bases from J, leaving 15 bases between. The V gene's germline CDR1 is SGHRS and CDR2 YFSETQ. The CDR3 has 14 amino acids. The CDR3 DNA is TGCGCCAGCAGCGAGGCCCACCCGAGGGAAAAACTGTTTTTT. Its translation is CASSEAHPREKLFF.

This chain links TRBV30 with TRBJ2-7; 9 bases align to TRBD1. Trimming removed 5 bases from V and 3 bases from J; junction bases left unmatched: 5. The CDR3 spans 13 residues. The germline CDR1 and CDR2 sequences are GTSNPN and SVGIG (reference sequence). This CDR3 reads CAWSGTGIYEQYF. CDR3 bases: TGTGCCTGGTCCGGGACAGGGATCTACGAGCAGTACTTC.

The chain is built from TRBV2 and TRBJ2-3; TRBD2 matches 9 bases. The ends lost 10 bases at V and 10 bases at J; junction bases unmatched: 15. This CDR3 is 14 amino acids long. CDR1 and CDR2 (germline): SNHLY, FYNNEI. CDR3 sequence (DNA): TGTGCCACCTCAGGGACAGCGGGGGGTGTGGCGCAGTATTTT. This gives the protein CATSGTAGGVAQYF.

The chain carries TRBV5-1 and TRBJ2-7; 10 bases are a match to TRBD1. This CDR3 has 16 amino acids. Trimming took 4 bases from V and 9 from J; bases not matched to a gene: 16. Germline V gene lookup returns CDR1 SGHRS and CDR2 YFSETQ. The CDR3 loop reads CASSPEGEPGQGWQYV. As DNA, the CDR3 is TGCGCCAGCAGCCCGGAGGGCGAACCGGGACAGGGGTGGCAGTACGTC.

This chain links TRBV18 with TRBJ2-1, with 11 bases that match TRBD2. Germline loops: CDR1 KGHSH, CDR2 LQKENI. This CDR3 is 15 amino acids long. Losses at the gene ends were 1 base for V and 9 bases for J; bases not matched to a gene: 5. The DNA of the CDR3 is TGTGCCAGCTCACCACTAGCGGGAGGGCCGAGTGAGCAGTTCTTC. Protein: CASSPLAGGPSEQFF.

The rearrangement links TRBV24-1 to TRBJ2-1, with 11 bases fitting TRBD2. The CDR3 is 16 amino acids. V trimming: 3 bases; J trimming: 6 bases; junction bases outside the gene matches: 6. Per the germline V gene, CDR1 is KGHDR and CDR2 is SFDVKD. The CDR3 coding sequence is TGTGCCACCAGTGATCCGACTAGCGGGATTCCCAATGAGCAGTTCTTC. Its protein product is CATSDPTSGIPNEQFF.

The chain is built from TRBV5-1 and TRBJ2-3, with a possible D match to TRBD2 (5 bases). The CDR3 runs to 16 residues. V lost 2 bases to trimming and J lost 0 bases, with 13 bases between them. CDR1 and CDR2 from the germline V gene are SGHRS and YFSETQ. CDR3 in amino acids: CASSFTIAPSTDTQYF. The DNA for the CDR3 is TGCGCCAGCAGCTTCACGATAGCGCCTAGCACAGATACGCAGTATTTT.

CDR3 residues: CASSVLSGPPHF. The CDR3 bases are TGTGCCAGTAGTGTCCTCAGCGGACCCCCCCATTTT. This sequence joins TRBV19 and TRBJ1-5, with D unclear. Germline CDR1 is LNHDA and CDR2 is SQIVND (reference sequence). The CDR3 length is 12 residues. The V end lost 5 bases, the J end lost 16 bases, and 18 bases lay between the germline ends.

The V call is TRBV27, the J call TRBJ1-1; D perhaps matches TRBD1 (5 bases). CDR3 length: 16 residues. From germline, CDR1 is MNHEY and CDR2 SMNVEV (reference sequence). The V end lost 5 bases, the J end lost 0 bases, and 16 bases lay between the germline ends. As DNA, the CDR3 is TGTGCCAGCAGTCGCTTAGCCGGGGGGATGAACACTGAAGCTTTCTTT. Translation: CASSRLAGGMNTEAFF.

This clone was counted a few times. The chain combines TRBV5-1 with TRBJ2-2; D unclear. This CDR3 spans 14 amino acids. The V gene lost 5 bases and the J gene lost 0 bases, with 8 bases spanning the gap. The germline CDR1 and CDR2 sequences are SGHRS and YFSETQ. The CDR3 sequence: CASRRPTNTGELFF. CDR3 sequence (DNA): TGCGCCAGCAGGAGGCCTACGAACACCGGGGAGCTGTTTTTT.

The rearrangement links TRBV6-2 or TRBV6-3 to TRBJ2-7, with 8 bases lining up with TRBD1. The J segment lost 0 bases and the V segment lost 3 bases, leaving 13 bases of the junction unmatched. The CDR3 loop spans 18 amino acids. From germline, CDR1 is MNHEY and CDR2 SVGEGT. CDR3 nucleotide sequence: TGTGCCAGCAGTTATCCCCCCGGTCGAACAGGGGGCTCCTACGAGCAGTACGTC. It specifies CASSYPPGRTGGSYEQYV.

This chain uses TRBV19 with TRBJ2-6; D not resolved. The CDR3 is made up of 13 amino acids. CDR1 is LNHDA, CDR2 SQIVND, per germline (reference sequence). V was trimmed by 10 bases and J by 0 bases, leaving 7 bases between them. For the CDR3, the DNA is TGTGCCACTATACGCTCTGGGGCCAACGTCCTGACTTTC. Translated, it gives CATIRSGANVLTF.

The chain uses TRBV11-3 and TRBJ1-1; 7 bases align to TRBD1. The germline V gene encodes CDR1 SGHNT and CDR2 YENEEA. The length of the CDR3 is 16 residues. The junction had 14 bases not matched to a gene; V was cut back by 4 bases and J by 6 bases. The CDR3 sequence is CASSSGGAGGLAEAFF. The CDR3 DNA reads as TGTGCCAGCAGCTCTGGTGGGGCAGGGGGTTTGGCTGAAGCTTTCTTT.